This T cell receptor (beta chain) was found in a study of blood T cell repertoires in COVID-19 (dated by TCRdb to 2020 to 2022). As for the study more broadly: Samples from collaborators originated in the United States, Italy and Spain and spanned both the acute and convalescent phases of COVID-19. Deeply sampled blood TCRbeta repertoires from subjects exposed to, actively infected with, or recovered from COVID-19 were included in the dataset. The repertoires were released in a freely available public database meant as a resource for research on the immune response to SARS-CoV-2. Where HLA class I and class II types were available, the types were taken from metadata supplied by the sample provider, not from assay-based typing. The material from the prospective study consisted of cDNA or gDNA derived from T cells, B-cell-depleted T cells, or PBMCs. The sample metadata nearly always contained a de-identified subject ID, COVID-19 status, age in years and sex. The samples were drawn from two sources: the first 160 participants of the ongoing ImmuneRACE study, and about 1,300 subjects contributed by 6 global collaborators. On the study overall, not on this receptor specifically: The quantity of clinical and demographic metadata differed by source and by participant and was supplied without curation.

As regards this clone: No cognate antigen has been identified for it. Per-base quality was not reported, and no clone a single base away is much larger than it.

The immunoSEQ Assay, a bias-controlled multiplex PCR, was used to amplify TCRbeta CDR3 regions from genomic DNA. The authors' pipeline ran thus. Nucleated cell counts per sample were estimated from amplification of reference gene primers within the assay. To quantify the absolute abundance of each unique TCRbeta CDR3 rearrangement, sequence reads were collapsed and filtered. For each sample, productive Simpson clonality was calculated by taking the square root of Simpson's diversity index across productive rearrangements. The clones in this table, taken by TCRdb from immuneACCESS, are in-frame only. Not every clone is retained; where verified, under half of the shortfall comes from an unresolved V gene, and the cause of the rest is unknown. That table supplies the V and J calls and clone size; D and trimming were determined from the DNA. The sample yields approximately 260,000 clones; roughly 86% were counted once. The top ten constitute under 2.5% of the sample.

Relative to germline, V is missing 5 bases and J is missing 5 bases, with 10 bases of the junction outside any gene match. The CDR3 measures 16 amino acids from cysteine to phenylalanine. The CDR3 DNA has 48 bases and is translated from base 1. The germline V gene (reference sequence) specifies LNHNV as CDR1 and YYDKDF as CDR2. Enrolling through a virtual design, the prospective study's participants ranged in age from roughly 18 to 90 years and lived across about two dozen United States geographic areas. In the prospective study, cohorts were assigned on the basis of participant-reported clinical history obtained from a screening survey and a study questionnaire. ImmuneRACE Cohort 3 recovered participants were defined by two consecutive negative NP/OP PCR tests, healthcare professional clearance, or symptom resolution. Each participant in the prospective study had whole blood, serum and a nasopharyngeal or oropharyngeal swab collected by mobile phlebotomists. Additional blood draws and questionnaires over an approximately 2-month period could optionally be provided by prospective study participants. Prospective study blood samples were shipped either frozen or at room temperature before DNA extraction.

This sequence uses TRBV15 and TRBJ2-2; 8 bases in the junction line up with TRBD1. The sequence was obtained from a woman between 55 and 75 years old who had recovered from COVID-19. The specimen was PBMCs or T cells enriched from blood (not recorded which). The CDR3 region reads CATSFPQGGGTGELFF. The base sequence is TGTGCCACCAGCTTTCCACAGGGGGGCGGGACCGGGGAGCTGTTTTTT.